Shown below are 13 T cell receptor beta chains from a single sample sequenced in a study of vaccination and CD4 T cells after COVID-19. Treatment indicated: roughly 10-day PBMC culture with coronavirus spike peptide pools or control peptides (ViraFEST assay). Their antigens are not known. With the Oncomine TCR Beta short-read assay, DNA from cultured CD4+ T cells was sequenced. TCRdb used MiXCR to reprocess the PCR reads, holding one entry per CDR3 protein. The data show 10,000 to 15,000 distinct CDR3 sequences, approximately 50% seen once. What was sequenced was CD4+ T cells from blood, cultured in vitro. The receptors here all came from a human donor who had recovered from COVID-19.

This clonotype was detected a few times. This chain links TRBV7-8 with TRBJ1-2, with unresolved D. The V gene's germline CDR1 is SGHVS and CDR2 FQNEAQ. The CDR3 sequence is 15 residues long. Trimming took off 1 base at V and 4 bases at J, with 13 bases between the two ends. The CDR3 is CASSLGFSGGYGYTF. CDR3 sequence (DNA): TGTGCCAGCAGCTTAGGTTTCAGCGGAGGCTATGGCTACACCTTC.

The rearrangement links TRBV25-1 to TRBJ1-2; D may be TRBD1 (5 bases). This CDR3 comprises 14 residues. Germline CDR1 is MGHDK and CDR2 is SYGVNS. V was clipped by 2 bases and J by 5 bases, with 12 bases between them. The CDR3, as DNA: TGTGCCAGCAGTGAACCCGGGGCTCATTATGGCTACACCTTC. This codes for CASSEPGAHYGYTF.

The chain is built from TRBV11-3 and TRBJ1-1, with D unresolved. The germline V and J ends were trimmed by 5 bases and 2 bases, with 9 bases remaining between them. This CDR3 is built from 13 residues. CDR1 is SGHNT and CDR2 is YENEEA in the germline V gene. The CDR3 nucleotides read TGTGCCAGCAGCCCCCGACTAAACACTGAAGCTTTCTTT. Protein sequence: CASSPRLNTEAFF.

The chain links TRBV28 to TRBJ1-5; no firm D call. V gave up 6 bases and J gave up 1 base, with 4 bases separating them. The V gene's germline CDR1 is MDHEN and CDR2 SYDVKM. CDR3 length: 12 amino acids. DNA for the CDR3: TGTGCCAGCAGGAGGAGCAATCAGCCCCAGCATTTT. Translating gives CASRRSNQPQHF.

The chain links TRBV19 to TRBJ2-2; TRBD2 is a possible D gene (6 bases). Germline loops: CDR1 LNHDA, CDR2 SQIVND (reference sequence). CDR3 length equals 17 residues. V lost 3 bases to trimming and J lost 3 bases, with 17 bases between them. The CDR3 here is CASSMGLSAGHTGELFF. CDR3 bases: TGTGCCAGTAGTATGGGGCTTTCGGCGGGGCACACCGGGGAGCTGTTTTTT.

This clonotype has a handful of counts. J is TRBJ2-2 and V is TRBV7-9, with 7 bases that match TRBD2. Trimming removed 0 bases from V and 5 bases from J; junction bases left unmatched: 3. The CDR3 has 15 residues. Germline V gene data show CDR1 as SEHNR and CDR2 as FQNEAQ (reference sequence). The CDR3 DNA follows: TGTGCCAGCAGCTTAGCAGCGGGGCAGACCGGGGAGCTGTTTTTT. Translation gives CASSLAAGQTGELFF.

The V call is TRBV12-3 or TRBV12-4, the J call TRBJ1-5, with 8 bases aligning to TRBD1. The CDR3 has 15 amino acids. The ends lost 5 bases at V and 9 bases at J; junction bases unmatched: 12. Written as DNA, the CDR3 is TGTGCCAGCAGTCCGGGGACAGGCTCCGGTTTGCCCCAGCATTTT. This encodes CASSPGTGSGLPQHF.

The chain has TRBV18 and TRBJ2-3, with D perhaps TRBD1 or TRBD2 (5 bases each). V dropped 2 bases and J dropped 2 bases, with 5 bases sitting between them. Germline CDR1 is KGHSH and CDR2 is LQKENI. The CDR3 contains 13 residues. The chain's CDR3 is CASSPGTTDTQYF. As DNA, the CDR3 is TGTGCCAGCTCACCAGGGACCACAGATACGCAGTATTTT.

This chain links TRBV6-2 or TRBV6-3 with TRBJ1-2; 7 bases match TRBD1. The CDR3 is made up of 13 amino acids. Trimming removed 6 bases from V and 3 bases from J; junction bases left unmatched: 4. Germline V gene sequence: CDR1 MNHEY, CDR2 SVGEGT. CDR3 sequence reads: CASRRTGDYGYTF. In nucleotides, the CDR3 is TGTGCCAGCAGAAGAACAGGGGACTATGGCTACACCTTC.

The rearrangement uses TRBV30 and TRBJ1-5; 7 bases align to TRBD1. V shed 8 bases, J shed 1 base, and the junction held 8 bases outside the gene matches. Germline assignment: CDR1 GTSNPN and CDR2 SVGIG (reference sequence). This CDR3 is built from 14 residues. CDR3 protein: CALEQGKSNQPQHF. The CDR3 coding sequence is TGTGCCCTCGAACAGGGGAAGAGCAATCAGCCCCAGCATTTT.

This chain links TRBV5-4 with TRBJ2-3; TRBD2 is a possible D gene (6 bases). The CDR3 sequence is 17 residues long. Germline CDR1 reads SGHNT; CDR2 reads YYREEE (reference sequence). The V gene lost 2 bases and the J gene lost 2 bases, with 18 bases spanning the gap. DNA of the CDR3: TGTGCCAGCAGCTTTGGAACATTAGCGGTGAACACAGATACGCAGTATTTT. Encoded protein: CASSFGTLAVNTDTQYF.

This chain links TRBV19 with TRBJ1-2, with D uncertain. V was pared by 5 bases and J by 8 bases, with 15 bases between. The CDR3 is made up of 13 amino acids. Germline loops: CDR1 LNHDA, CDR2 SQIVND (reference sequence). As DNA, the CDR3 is TGTGCCAGTAGTGACGGAGTCCCCCTAGGCTACACCTTC. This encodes CASSDGVPLGYTF.

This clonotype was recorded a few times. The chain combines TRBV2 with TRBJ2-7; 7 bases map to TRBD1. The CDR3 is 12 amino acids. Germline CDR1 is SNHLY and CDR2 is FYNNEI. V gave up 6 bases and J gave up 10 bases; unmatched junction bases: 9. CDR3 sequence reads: CASRSDRDRQYF. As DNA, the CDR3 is TGTGCCAGCAGAAGCGACAGGGATCGACAGTACTTC.